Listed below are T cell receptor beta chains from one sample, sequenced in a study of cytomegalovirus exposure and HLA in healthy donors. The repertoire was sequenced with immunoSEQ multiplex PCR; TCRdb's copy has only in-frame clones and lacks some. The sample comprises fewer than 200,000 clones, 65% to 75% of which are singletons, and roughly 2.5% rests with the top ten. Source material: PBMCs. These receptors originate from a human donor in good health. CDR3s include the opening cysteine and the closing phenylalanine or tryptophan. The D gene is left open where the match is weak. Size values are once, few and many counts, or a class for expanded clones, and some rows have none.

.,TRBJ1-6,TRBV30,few,CASRQRYNSPLHF,TGTGCCTCTCGACAACGGTATAATTCACCCCTCCACTTT
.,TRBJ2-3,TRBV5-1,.,CASSLARDTQYF,TGCGCCAGCAGCTTGGCCCGAGATACGCAGTATTTT
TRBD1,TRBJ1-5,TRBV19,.,CASSITGGSNQPQHF,TGTGCCAGTAGTATCACAGGGGGCAGCAATCAGCCCCAGCATTTT
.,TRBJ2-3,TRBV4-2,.,CASSQTLTDTQYF,TGTGCCAGCAGCCAAACTTTAACAGATACGCAGTATTTT
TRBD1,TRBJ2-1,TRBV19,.,CASSIWDRRNNEQFF,TGTGCCAGTAGTATTTGGGACAGGAGAAACAATGAGCAGTTCTTC
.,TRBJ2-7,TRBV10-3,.,CAISESPRGDPYEQYF,TGTGCCATCAGTGAGTCCCCCAGGGGGGACCCCTACGAGCAGTACTTC
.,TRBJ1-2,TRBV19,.,CASSLGRNYGYTF,TGTGCCAGTAGTCTAGGTCGGAACTATGGCTACACCTTC
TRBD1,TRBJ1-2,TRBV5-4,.,CASSSGQGANYGYTF,TGTGCCAGCAGCTCCGGACAGGGGGCTAACTATGGCTACACCTTC
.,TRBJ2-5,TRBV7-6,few,CASSLWAGGQETQYF,TGTGCCAGCAGCTTATGGGCGGGCGGCCAAGAGACCCAGTACTTC
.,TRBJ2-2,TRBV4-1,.,CASSQAGQSTGELFF,TGCGCCAGCAGCCAAGCCGGACAGTCCACCGGGGAGCTGTTTTTT